This TCR beta chain appears in the sequencing data of a study of breast tumors, draining lymph nodes, adjacent tissues (dated by TCRdb to the mid-2010s). Study-wide context: TCR beta repertoires were compared across tumor, adjacent nontumor tissue and axillary lymph nodes obtained from breast cancer patients. In human breast cancer, the study set out to assess how tumor, surrounding tissue and draining lymph node repertoires relate to one another and whether T cells might be exchanged between them.

Study-wide findings and limitations: The data were considered consistent with most tumor T cells being derived from the lymph node and subsequently expanding within tumor tissue. The conclusion that tumor T cells originate in lymph nodes was framed as consistent with a hypothesis rather than directly demonstrated. T-cell repertoire diversity in tumors was found to be lower than in lymph nodes but higher than in nontumor tissue, and preferential V and J gene usage was observed. Tumor and nontumor tissue repertoires were significantly more similar in luminal-like than in basal-like breast cancer.

Adjacent samples consisted of nontumor breast tissue surrounding the tumor. TCRdb names Illumina HiSeq 2000 as the instrument used. Multiplex PCR amplification was used to build the TCR beta chain libraries. The amplified TCR beta chain products were analyzed by high-throughput sequencing. TCRdb ran its own pipeline on the public reads, namely fastp trimming at Q25 and MiXCR clone calling, and kept in-frame beta chains. Rows are combined by CDR3 protein, so each entry shows the most common genes and DNA. This sample lists roughly 14,000 distinct CDR3 sequences; approximately 50% were detected once. Together, the top ten hold about 28% of the sample. The sample holds a few counts of this clonotype. There is no known antigen for this receptor. No much larger clone exists at a distance of one base, and base qualities are not known. Sequences SGHVS (CDR1) and FNYEAQ (CDR2) are obtained from the germline V gene. The CDR3 has 13 amino acids, counting the end cysteine and phenylalanine. Solely the CDR3 DNA is kept, with 39 bases framed from the first base. V was cut back by 5 bases and J by 0 bases, leaving a gap of 6 bases between them.

The V and J genes are TRBV7-6 and TRBJ2-3; no confident D gene assignment can be made. The sequence derives from a female donor with breast cancer. Some clones in this sample may be carry-over from other donors' samples. The sample was tumor-adjacent breast tissue. CDR3 reads: CASSVPSTDTQYF. DNA sequence: TGTGCCAGCAGCGTCCCTAGCACAGATACGCAGTATTTT.